Each of the 5 T cell receptor beta chains below was sequenced from the same sample in a study of long-term antiretroviral therapy in people with HIV. It was version v3.0 of the immunoSEQ assay that was run at survey level. Sequenced by immunoSEQ multiplex PCR; TCRdb stores in-frame clones only, minus some. Seen here are roughly 23,000 clones, roughly four fifths observed once, and the top ten hold around 7.2%. Sequenced here: unsorted PBMCs, sampled 1.5 years after starting antiretroviral therapy. These receptors were obtained from a man between 25 and 39 years old with HIV.

V and J are TRBV28 and TRBJ2-3, with D hard to call. Trimming cost V 7 bases and J 6 bases, with 11 bases left between them. The CDR3 loop spans 12 amino acids. Germline loops: CDR1 MDHEN, CDR2 SYDVKM. The CDR3, as DNA: TGTGCCAGCATTTCCCGGCGCGATACGCAGTATTTT. This sequence encodes CASISRRDTQYF.

This chain connects TRBV6-6 to TRBJ2-1, with TRBD2 matching over 11 bases. The CDR3 covers 15 residues. Germline V lookup: CDR1 MNHNY, CDR2 SVGAGI (reference sequence). After removal of 7 bases from V and 7 bases from J, the junction contained 9 bases not matched to a gene. CDR3 amino acids: CASNPTSGSMNEQFF. CDR3 DNA: TGTGCCAGCAATCCCACTAGCGGGAGTATGAATGAGCAGTTCTTC.

The chain combines TRBV19 with TRBJ1-4; 7 positions match TRBD1. Germline assignment: CDR1 LNHDA and CDR2 SQIVND (reference sequence). The V and J ends lost 5 bases and 7 bases, in that order; junction bases with no gene match: 13. The CDR3 extends over 16 amino acids. CDR3 in amino acids: CASSVYRDRGSEKLFF. DNA of the CDR3: TGTGCCAGTAGTGTTTACCGGGACAGAGGAAGTGAAAAACTGTTTTTT.

This sequence joins TRBV9 and TRBJ2-7; 8 nucleotides line up with TRBD2. This CDR3 comprises 14 residues. Germline trimming cut 0 bases from V and 3 bases from J; bases unmatched to any gene: 2. Germline CDR1 reads SGDLS; CDR2 reads YYNGEE. The DNA of the CDR3 is TGTGCCAGCAGCGTAGGGACTAGCAACTACGAGCAGTACTTC. Its translation: CASSVGTSNYEQYF.

The chain has TRBV7-2 and TRBJ1-4; TRBD1 matches at 10 bases. Losses at the gene ends were 2 bases for V and 8 bases for J; bases not matched to a gene: 5. The CDR3 extends over 15 amino acids. The germline V gene has CDR1 SGHTA and CDR2 FQGNSA. The CDR3 sequence is CASSLFGTGAEKLFF. As DNA, the CDR3 is TGTGCCAGCAGCTTATTTGGGACAGGGGCGGAAAAACTGTTTTTT.